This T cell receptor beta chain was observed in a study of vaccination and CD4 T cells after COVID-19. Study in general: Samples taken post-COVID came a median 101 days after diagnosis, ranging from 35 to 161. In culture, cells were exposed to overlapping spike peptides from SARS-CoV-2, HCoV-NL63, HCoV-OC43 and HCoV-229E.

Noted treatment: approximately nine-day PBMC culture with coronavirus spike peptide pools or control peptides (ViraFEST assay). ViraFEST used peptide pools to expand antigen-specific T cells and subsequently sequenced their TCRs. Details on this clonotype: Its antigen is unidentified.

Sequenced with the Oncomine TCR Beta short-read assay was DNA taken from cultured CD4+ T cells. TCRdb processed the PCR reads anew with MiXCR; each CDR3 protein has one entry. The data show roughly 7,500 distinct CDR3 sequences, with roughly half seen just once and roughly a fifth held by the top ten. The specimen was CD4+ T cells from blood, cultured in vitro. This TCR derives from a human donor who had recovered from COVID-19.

The CDR3 sequence: CASRPGQGYTGELFF. The DNA of the CDR3 is TGTGCCAGCAGACCGGGACAGGGATACACCGGGGAGCTGTTTTTT. This chain uses TRBV7-9 with TRBJ2-2, with 9 bases aligning to TRBD1. V was pared by 6 bases and J by 3 bases, with 5 bases of the junction left unmatched. Germline CDR1 is SEHNR and CDR2 is FQNEAQ (reference sequence). The CDR3 sequence is 15 residues long.